Each of the 13 T cell receptor beta chains below was sequenced from the same sample in a study of blood T cell repertoires in COVID-19. TCRdb's copy holds only in-frame clones and misses some; the assay was immunoSEQ multiplex PCR. The sample yields 200,000 to 300,000 clones, 70% to 90% seen once. The sequencing input was peripheral blood. The receptors derive from a woman aged 40 to 49 with acute or convalescent COVID-19.

The rearrangement joins TRBV19 to TRBJ2-3, with D possibly matching TRBD2 (5 bases). The germline gives CDR1 LNHDA, CDR2 SQIVND (reference sequence). The CDR3 runs 15 residues. V lost 5 bases, J lost 0 bases, and 12 bases lay in between. The CDR3 nucleotides are TGTGCCAGTAGTCCCCGGGGATCCAGCACAGATACGCAGTATTTT. Translating gives CASSPRGSSTDTQYF.

The chain links TRBV6-5 to TRBJ1-1; 8 nucleotides agree with TRBD1. The germline V gene has CDR1 MNHEY and CDR2 SVGAGI. V lost 6 bases, J lost 12 bases, and 6 bases stayed unmatched. The CDR3 spans 11 residues. The CDR3 DNA reads TGTGCCAGCAGAGGCGGGACAGGTACTTTCTTT. Its protein is CASRGGTGTFF.

V is TRBV10-1 and J is TRBJ2-1; 12 positions match TRBD2. The CDR3 covers 15 residues. J gave up 7 bases and V 6 bases, and 7 bases lay outside the gene matches. CDR1 is WNHNN, CDR2 SYGVQD, per germline (reference sequence). CDR3 nucleotides: TGCGCCAGCAGGGCTAGCGGGGGGGCTCGGAATGAGCAGTTCTTC. Protein product: CASRASGGARNEQFF.

The genes are TRBV18 and TRBJ1-2; D might be TRBD1 (5 bases). The germline CDR1 and CDR2 sequences are KGHSH and LQKENI. The germline V and J ends were trimmed by 0 bases and 4 bases, with 15 bases remaining between them. The CDR3 is 16 amino acids. This CDR3 reads CASSPPQGVRFYGYTF. The CDR3, as DNA: TGTGCCAGCTCACCACCGCAGGGCGTACGATTCTATGGCTACACCTTC.

This chain joins TRBV5-1 and TRBJ2-1; 8 bases are a match to TRBD1. CDR1 is SGHRS, CDR2 YFSETQ, per germline. J lost 0 bases, V lost 2 bases, and 4 bases had no gene match. The CDR3 runs 16 residues. The CDR3: CASSFITGGSYNEQFF. CDR3 nucleotide sequence: TGCGCCAGCAGCTTTATCACAGGGGGCTCCTACAATGAGCAGTTCTTC.

The V call is TRBV19, the J call TRBJ2-7; 9 nucleotides agree with TRBD2. The germline CDR1 and CDR2 sequences are LNHDA and SQIVND (reference sequence). The CDR3 spans 14 residues. The J segment lost 3 bases and the V segment lost 6 bases, leaving 6 bases of the junction unmatched. The CDR3 DNA is TGTGCCAGTAGGTGGGCTAGCGGGGACTACGAGCAGTACGTC. It is translated as CASRWASGDYEQYV.

The chain has TRBV20-1 and TRBJ2-5; no clear D. Trimming stripped 3 bases from V and 2 bases from J, with 4 bases between. Germline CDR1 and CDR2: DFQATT and SNEGSKA (reference sequence). CDR3 length equals 11 residues. The CDR3 sequence: CSASSQETQYF. CDR3 bases: TGCAGTGCTAGTTCTCAAGAGACCCAGTACTTC.

The V gene is TRBV11-2, the J gene TRBJ1-3; the match to TRBD1 covers 8 bases. Germline V CDR1 and CDR2: SGHAT, FQNNGV. The CDR3 has 17 amino acids. The trim removed 1 base at V and 1 base at J, leaving 6 bases unmatched. In DNA form, the CDR3 reads TGTGCCAGCAGCTTAGTTACAGGGGGAAGTTCTGGAAACACCATATATTTT. Encoded protein: CASSLVTGGSSGNTIYF.

This chain connects TRBV12-3 or TRBV12-4 to TRBJ2-1; 7 positions match TRBD2. This CDR3 region has 12 residues. V trimming: 8 bases; J trimming: 7 bases; junction bases outside the gene matches: 5. The CDR3 sequence: CASLGGSNEQFF. DNA for the CDR3: TGTGCCAGCCTGGGCGGGAGTAATGAGCAGTTCTTC.

The chain combines TRBV19 with TRBJ1-1; TRBD1 might be the D (5 bases). The CDR3 spans 14 residues. V was shortened by 7 bases and J by 11 bases, with 23 bases between the two germline ends. Germline lookup yields CDR1 LNHDA and CDR2 SQIVND (reference sequence). Here the CDR3 DNA reads TGTGCCAGTACCCCCACCGGGGGTCCGGGGAAGGCTTTCTTT. It encodes CASTPTGGPGKAFF.

The chain has TRBV9 and TRBJ2-5, with 9 bases matching TRBD2. CDR1 and CDR2 (germline): SGDLS, YYNGEE. The CDR3 consists of 18 residues. V lost 0 bases to trimming and J lost 1 base; unmatched junction nucleotides: 10. The chain's CDR3 is CASSVATGSGGTQETQYF. Written as DNA, the CDR3 is TGTGCCAGCAGCGTAGCTACCGGGAGCGGGGGGACCCAAGAGACCCAGTACTTC.

The V call is TRBV7-3, the J call TRBJ2-2, with TRBD1 identical over 12 bases. V shed 4 bases, J shed 6 bases, and the junction held 9 bases outside the gene matches. CDR1 is SGHTA and CDR2 is FQGTGA in the germline V gene. The CDR3 has 17 amino acids. CDR3 nucleotides: TGTGCCAGCAGCTCAGGCGGGACAGGGGGCAAGGCCGGGGAGCTGTTTTTT. Protein: CASSSGGTGGKAGELFF.

The rearrangement links TRBV9 to TRBJ2-3; weak D call: TRBD2 (5 bases). Germline V gene sequence: CDR1 SGDLS, CDR2 YYNGEE. The V gene lost 2 bases and the J gene lost 6 bases, with 10 bases spanning the gap. The length of the CDR3 is 13 residues. The CDR3 spells CASSVPGGDTQYF. In nucleotides, the CDR3 is TGTGCCAGCAGCGTCCCCGGCGGGGATACGCAGTATTTT.